The entry below describes one TCR beta chain. Its specificity is unknown. Libraries were prepared by immunoSEQ multiplex PCR; TCRdb keeps only in-frame clonotypes and omits some of them. This sample has about 420,000 clones, with around 89% found just once. The data are from a study of Ad26.COV2.S vaccination and SARS-CoV-2 variants. The wider study: Each vaccinee took Ad26.COV2.S intramuscularly, once or twice 56 days apart. Notes on the study in general: Similar non-spike TCR breadth was observed in recipients of vaccine and of placebo.

Treatment noted: 15 to 20 received Ad26.COV2.S at low or high dose, single or two shots; 5 received placebo; per-sample allocation not given. Sampling occurred on day 63 after the first vaccine or placebo injection. The vaccine antigen was prefusion-stabilized Wuhan SARS-CoV-2 spike. V was clipped by 4 bases and J by 4 bases; unmatched bases: 1. This CDR3 contains 14 residues. The germline CDR1 and CDR2 sequences are SGDLS and YYNGEE. This material consisted of peripheral blood, taken in a trial of Ad26.COV2.S vaccine versus placebo. This receptor was taken from a person between 18 and 65 years old who received the Ad26.COV2.S COVID-19 vaccine or a placebo. This chain uses TRBV9 with TRBJ2-1; 11 bases line up with TRBD2. The CDR3: CASSLAGGYNEQFF. The CDR3 region has the DNA TGTGCCAGCAGCCTAGCGGGGGGTTACAATGAGCAGTTCTTC.